This TCR beta chain was observed in a study of CD8 T cells in Susac syndrome. Study conclusions and caveats: As the study acknowledged, the number of individuals in its TCR sequencing and HLA analysis was relatively small.

V lost 4 bases, J lost 4 bases, and 5 bases stayed unmatched. CDR3 size: 14 residues. Germline values: CDR1 SGHTA, CDR2 FQGTGA. With random hexamers, roughly 0.45 to 1 ug RNA was reverse transcribed. The CDR3 of TCR beta was amplified by immunoSEQ multiplex PCR across 54 Vbeta and 13 Jbeta. TCRdb re-derived calls from the immunoSEQ multiplex PCR reads in MiXCR, one entry per CDR3 protein. Of approximately 170,000 distinct CDR3 sequences in the sample, roughly nine tenths were seen once. On this clonotype: Its antigen is not identified.

The authors negatively isolated CD8+ and CD4+ T cells and FACS-enriched TEMRA cells. The chain couples TRBV7-3 to TRBJ1-1, with 8 bases lining up with TRBD1. This TCR derives from a human donor in good health. Sequenced input: CD4+ T cells from PBMCs. The CDR3 spells CASSSQGASTEAFF. The CDR3 DNA sequence: TGTGCCAGCAGCTCGCAGGGGGCGAGCACTGAAGCTTTCTTT. The variable domain in full, completed from reference TRBV7-3 and TRBJ1-1, reads GAGVSQTPSNKVTEKGKYVELRCDPISGHTALYWYRQSLGQGPEFLIYFQGTGAADDSGLPNDRFFAVRPEGSVSTLKIQRTERGDSAVYLCASSSQGASTEAFFGQGTRLTVV.